The 9 T cell receptor beta chains below were found in one sample sequenced in a study of beta chain features in type 1 diabetes. cDNA synthesis used the whole RNA isolate, giving expressed TCRB sequences. The data were produced by immunoSEQ multiplex PCR, yet TCRdb's version contains in-frame clones alone and is incomplete. In the table there are a few hundred thousand clones, 14% of which are singletons. Sequencing used naive CD4+ T cells from blood. These receptors originate from a man aged 25 to 40 in good health.

The rearrangement joins TRBV27 to TRBJ1-2; D is unclear. The CDR3 covers 14 residues. Per germline, CDR1 MNHEY and CDR2 SMNVEV (reference sequence). V was trimmed by 0 bases and J by 5 bases, leaving 10 bases between them. The CDR3 sequence: CASSLSGARYGYTF. DNA for the CDR3: TGTGCCAGCAGTTTATCGGGAGCCAGATATGGCTACACCTTC.

The table lists this clone with a few counts. The V gene is TRBV7-3, the J gene TRBJ2-1; TRBD2 might be the D (6 bases). Between the trimmed V and J ends, which lost 1 base and 7 bases, there was a span of 11 bases. The CDR3 spans 14 residues. The germline gives CDR1 SGHTA, CDR2 FQGTGA. The CDR3 DNA follows: TGTGCCAGCAGCTTAAGGTACGGGAGTAATGAGCAGTTCTTC. Encoded protein: CASSLRYGSNEQFF.

V is TRBV5-6 and J is TRBJ2-1; weak D call: TRBD1 (5 bases). This CDR3 is built from 12 residues. V dropped 4 bases and J dropped 7 bases, with 9 bases sitting between them. Germline CDR1 reads SGHDT; CDR2 reads YYEEEE. CDR3 nucleotides: TGTGCCAGCAGCATCAGGGTGAATGAGCAGTTCTTC. It translates to CASSIRVNEQFF. Supplemented by reference TRBV5-6 and TRBJ2-1, the full variable domain reads DAGVTQSPTHLIKTRGQQVTLRCSPKSGHDTVSWYQQALGQGPQFIFQYYEEEERQRGNFPDRFSGHQFPNYSSELNVNALLLGDSALYLCASSIRVNEQFFGPGTRLTVL.

This clone has only a few counts. The same CDR3 is also encoded by other DNA sequences in this sample. The CDR3 sequence is CSVGRGTEAFF. Written as DNA, the CDR3 is TGCAGCGTTGGCAGGGGCACTGAAGCTTTCTTT. The V gene is TRBV29-1, the J gene TRBJ1-1; D might be TRBD1 (6 bases). Germline V lookup: CDR1 SQVTM, CDR2 ANQGSEA. The germline V and J ends were trimmed by 4 bases and 4 bases, with 7 bases remaining between them. The CDR3 is 11 residues long.

This chain joins TRBV5-1 and TRBJ2-3, with D possibly TRBD2 on 5 matching bases. The CDR3 has 17 amino acids. The germline CDR1 and CDR2 sequences are SGHRS and YFSETQ. Trimming removed 4 bases at V and 4 bases at J, with 22 bases between. CDR3 coding DNA: TGCGCCAGCAGCCGGGGTTCAACCCAGTTGGTCTCAGATACGCAGTATTTT. Translated: CASSRGSTQLVSDTQYF. Complete variable domain (other parts from reference TRBV5-1 and TRBJ2-3): KAGVTQTPRYLIKTRGQQVTLSCSPISGHRSVSWYQQTPGQGLQFLFEYFSETQRNKGNFPGRFSGRQFSNSRSEMNVSTLELGDSALYLCASSRGSTQLVSDTQYFGPGTRLTVL.

The chain uses TRBV6-5 and TRBJ2-3; D gene uncertain. The CDR3 runs 15 residues. With 0 bases removed from V and 0 bases from J, the gap between germline ends came to 7 bases. CDR1 MNHEY and CDR2 SVGAGI come from the germline V gene. The CDR3 DNA reads TGTGCCAGCAGTTACTCTAGGGCTAGCACAGATACGCAGTATTTT. Amino acid sequence: CASSYSRASTDTQYF.

This chain uses TRBV27 with TRBJ2-1; D not certain. Germline CDR1 reads MNHEY; CDR2 reads SMNVEV (reference sequence). The V gene lost 1 base and the J gene lost 0 bases, with 10 bases spanning the gap. The CDR3 has 16 residues. CDR3: CASSLYSESSYNEQFF. The DNA for the CDR3 is TGTGCCAGCAGTTTATATTCGGAAAGCTCCTACAATGAGCAGTTCTTC.

The rearrangement joins TRBV30 to TRBJ2-2, with no clear D. Germline CDR1 GTSNPN, CDR2 SVGIG (reference sequence). Trimming took off 2 bases at V and 2 bases at J, with 6 bases between the two ends. The CDR3 consists of 13 residues. In DNA, the CDR3 is TGTGCCTGGAGTAAGGGCAACACCGGGGAGCTGTTTTTT. Protein sequence: CAWSKGNTGELFF.

This clone was detected a few times. The genes are TRBV30 and TRBJ1-5; D unresolved. The germline gives CDR1 GTSNPN, CDR2 SVGIG (reference sequence). With 1 base removed from V and 2 bases from J, the gap between germline ends came to 9 bases. The CDR3 is made up of 14 amino acids. The CDR3 DNA sequence: TGTGCCTGGAGTGGGGGTTATGGCAATCAGCCCCAGCATTTT. As protein: CAWSGGYGNQPQHF.